The 30 T cell receptor beta chains given below trace back to one sample, sequenced in a study of blood T cell repertoires in COVID-19. Profiling relied on immunoSEQ multiplex PCR, and the TCRdb table lists in-frame clones only, not all of them. Here the sample spans under 450,000 clones, roughly 80% being singletons. The sequencing sample was made of peripheral blood. The receptor source for this set is a human donor with acute or convalescent COVID-19. The donor label of this sample is uncertain.

The chain uses TRBV27 and TRBJ2-3, with D possibly matching TRBD1 (8 bases). Germline CDR1 MNHEY, CDR2 SMNVEV (reference sequence). The CDR3 extends over 15 amino acids. The germline V and J ends were trimmed by 5 bases and 4 bases, with 16 bases remaining between them. The CDR3 bases are TGTGCCAGCAGTGACAGGGGAGGGGGTCCAGATACGCAGTATTTT. This encodes CASSDRGGGPDTQYF.

V is TRBV28 and J is TRBJ1-5; TRBD1 matches 7 bases. Germline assignment: CDR1 MDHEN and CDR2 SYDVKM. This CDR3 has 15 amino acids. V shed 5 bases and J 4 bases; nucleotides not matched to a gene: 8. CDR3 nucleotides: TGTGCCAGCAGTCCTCCCAGGGGGGCTAATCAGCCCCAGCATTTT. As protein: CASSPPRGANQPQHF.

A remark on this clone: This sample includes further DNA sequences coding for the same CDR3. The chain combines TRBV12-3 or TRBV12-4 with TRBJ1-1; D unclear. Trimming took 6 bases from V and 0 from J, leaving 8 bases between them. This CDR3 spans 13 amino acids. The DNA for the CDR3 is TGTGCCAGCAGCCTAACCCTGAACACTGAAGCTTTCTTT. Its protein product is CASSLTLNTEAFF.

The V call is TRBV5-1, the J call TRBJ2-2; 8 positions agree with TRBD1. Germline V CDR1 and CDR2: SGHRS, YFSETQ. This CDR3 has 16 amino acids. Germline trimming cut 3 bases from V and 0 bases from J; bases unmatched to any gene: 4. CDR3 in DNA: TGCGCCAGCAGCTCAGGGGACAGGACGAACACCGGGGAGCTGTTTTTT. This sequence encodes CASSSGDRTNTGELFF.

The chain recombines TRBV24-1 with TRBJ1-5; D is unclear. The CDR3 loop spans 14 amino acids. Germline V gene sequence: CDR1 KGHDR, CDR2 SFDVKD. The V end lost 0 bases, the J end lost 5 bases, and 7 bases lay between the germline ends. Here the CDR3 reads CATSDLTAYQPQHF. The DNA for the CDR3 is TGTGCCACCAGTGATTTGACAGCTTATCAGCCCCAGCATTTT.

This clone was seen a single time. This chain links TRBV6-5 with TRBJ2-2; weak D call: TRBD2 (6 bases). The ends were cut back, 7 bases at V and 0 bases at J, with 12 bases in the middle. The CDR3 sequence is 15 residues long. In germline, CDR1 is MNHEY, CDR2 SVGAGI. CDR3 region: CASTPRGSNTGELFF. The CDR3 DNA is TGTGCCAGCACCCCCCGGGGGTCGAACACCGGGGAGCTGTTTTTT.

The chain links TRBV4-2 to TRBJ2-3; 9 nucleotides match TRBD2. CDR1 is LGHNA and CDR2 is YNFKEQ in the germline V gene. This CDR3 comprises 16 residues. Trimming took 8 bases from V and 0 from J; bases not matched to a gene: 9. The CDR3 DNA reads TGTGCCAGCGGGGACCTAGCGGGATCTAGCACAGATACGCAGTATTTT. Protein product: CASGDLAGSSTDTQYF.

This chain joins TRBV18 and TRBJ2-7, with TRBD1 identical over 7 bases. The CDR3 has 15 residues. Germline loops: CDR1 KGHSH, CDR2 LQKENI. Trimming at V came to 4 bases and at J to 6 bases, leaving 12 bases not matched to a gene. The CDR3 sequence: CASSREIGTESEQYF. Written as DNA, the CDR3 is TGTGCCAGCTCACGAGAAATTGGGACAGAGAGCGAGCAGTACTTC.

The rearrangement uses TRBV5-1 and TRBJ1-5, with D tentatively TRBD1 (5 bases). CDR3 size: 14 residues. V was shortened by 1 base and J by 7 bases, with 12 bases between the two germline ends. Germline V gene sequence: CDR1 SGHRS, CDR2 YFSETQ. This CDR3 reads CASSLNRGGQPQHF. The CDR3 nucleotides read TGCGCCAGCAGCTTGAATAGGGGTGGACAGCCCCAGCATTTT.

V is TRBV28 and J is TRBJ2-7; D is uncertain. The V gene lost 10 bases and the J gene lost 7 bases, with 23 bases spanning the gap. The CDR3 loop spans 14 amino acids. CDR1 is MDHEN and CDR2 is SYDVKM in the germline V gene. DNA for the CDR3: TGTGCCACCGCCAGTGTCCCCCCAGGAACAGAGCAGTACTTC. It yields the protein CATASVPPGTEQYF.

The rearrangement uses TRBV6-5 and TRBJ1-1; 8 bases are a match to TRBD1. CDR3 length: 15 amino acids. CDR1 and CDR2 (germline): MNHEY, SVGAGI. V was clipped by 5 bases and J by 3 bases; unmatched bases: 8. The CDR3: CASSTRQGKDTEAFF. The CDR3 DNA sequence: TGTGCCAGCAGTACCCGACAGGGGAAGGACACTGAAGCTTTCTTT.

The V gene is TRBV6-1, the J gene TRBJ1-2; 8 bases line up with TRBD1. Germline values: CDR1 MNHNS, CDR2 SASEGT. The trim removed 2 bases at V and 5 bases at J, leaving 13 bases unmatched. CDR3 length: 17 amino acids. CDR3 protein: CASSESGGQGFTYGYTF. DNA for the CDR3: TGTGCCAGCAGTGAAAGCGGCGGACAGGGCTTTACTTATGGCTACACCTTC.

The gene calls are TRBV5-6 and TRBJ2-7; 9 nucleotides line up with TRBD1. This CDR3 spans 15 amino acids. The germline CDR1 and CDR2 sequences are SGHDT and YYEEEE. V lost 3 bases, J lost 4 bases, and 8 bases stayed unmatched. CDR3 sequence reads: CASSSGQGWLYEQYF. The CDR3, as DNA: TGTGCCAGCAGCTCGGGACAGGGATGGTTGTACGAGCAGTACTTC.

The chain employs TRBV19 and TRBJ1-1; possible D gene TRBD1, 5 bases. The germline gives CDR1 LNHDA, CDR2 SQIVND (reference sequence). The CDR3 contains 12 residues. V lost 11 bases and J 2 bases, leaving 12 bases between the germline ends. DNA for the CDR3: TGTGCCTCGCAGGGATTTAACACTGAAGCTTTCTTT. Amino acids: CASQGFNTEAFF.

V usage is TRBV6-5 and J usage is TRBJ2-7; a possible D gene is TRBD1 (6 bases). The germline gives CDR1 MNHEY, CDR2 SVGAGI. V was shortened by 8 bases and J by 0 bases, with 17 bases between the two germline ends. The CDR3 spans 15 residues. CDR3 amino acids: CASQMEQGLSYEQYF. The DNA for the CDR3 is TGTGCCAGCCAGATGGAACAGGGCCTCTCCTACGAGCAGTACTTC.

This clone was found once. The J gene is TRBJ1-5, the V gene TRBV6-4; TRBD1 aligns across 7 bases. Germline-derived CDR1 and CDR2 are MRHNA and SNTAGT. The CDR3 length is 16 residues. V was clipped by 5 bases and J by 0 bases; unmatched bases: 7. CDR3 bases: TGTGCCAGCAGTCAGACAGGGAGATATAGCAATCAGCCCCAGCATTTT. Protein: CASSQTGRYSNQPQHF.

The J gene is TRBJ2-7, the V gene TRBV6-6; D gene uncertain. Germline CDR1 and CDR2: MNHNY and SVGAGI (reference sequence). V lost 6 bases to trimming and J lost 6 bases, with 18 bases between them. There are 14 residues in the CDR3. CDR3 loop: CASSPDWSPVEQYF. CDR3 sequence (DNA): TGTGCCAGCAGCCCCGATTGGAGCCCCGTCGAGCAGTACTTC.

This clone was seen more than once but under ten times. A junction end diverges from the germline sequence, so it may reflect a read error. The chain joins TRBV2 to TRBJ1-2; 9 bases match TRBD1. This CDR3 has 14 amino acids. Germline values: CDR1 SNHLY, CDR2 FYNNEI. In DNA, the CDR3 is TGTGCCAGCAATGAACCGGGACAGGGACGTGGCTACACCTTC. Translated, it gives CASNEPGQGRGYTF.

A single count supports this clone. The rearrangement uses TRBV4-1 and TRBJ1-2; 7 bases map to TRBD1. Per germline, CDR1 MGHRA and CDR2 YSYEKL. After removal of 1 base from V and 6 bases from J, the junction contained 8 bases not matched to a gene. The CDR3 has 15 amino acids. The CDR3 here is CASSQGRQGVNGYTF. CDR3 nucleotides: TGCGCCAGCAGCCAAGGCAGACAGGGTGTAAATGGCTACACCTTC.

The chain carries TRBV28 and TRBJ2-5, with D unresolved. Per the germline V gene, CDR1 is MDHEN and CDR2 is SYDVKM. The V and J ends lost 3 bases and 4 bases respectively, with 3 bases between them. This CDR3 is 11 amino acids long. The CDR3 protein is CASSFLETQYF. CDR3 coding DNA: TGTGCCAGCAGTTTTCTAGAGACCCAGTACTTC.

The chain employs TRBV6-6 and TRBJ1-5; D might be TRBD1 (6 bases). Trimming removed 3 bases at V and 1 base at J, with 7 bases between. CDR1 is MNHNY, CDR2 SVGAGI, per germline (reference sequence). CDR3 length: 14 amino acids. CDR3 sequence reads: CASSYTGSNQPQHF. The CDR3 bases are TGTGCCAGCAGTTATACAGGGAGCAATCAGCCCCAGCATTTT.

The chain couples TRBV2 to TRBJ2-2; tentatively, D is TRBD1 (5 bases). The ends were cut back, 4 bases at V and 3 bases at J, with 12 bases in the middle. This CDR3 contains 15 residues. CDR1 and CDR2 from the germline V gene are SNHLY and FYNNEI. For the CDR3, the DNA is TGTGCCAGCAGTGTAAATAAGGGGCACACCGGGGAGCTGTTTTTT. Translation: CASSVNKGHTGELFF.

As for this clone: The sample holds other DNA sequences that translate to the same CDR3. V and J are TRBV21-1 and TRBJ2-2; the table's D call, TRBD2, was not checked against the DNA. TRBV21-1 is classified as a pseudogene. This CDR3 spans 17 amino acids. The CDR3 DNA is TGTGCCAGCAGCAAAAAATCGGAGGGAGCGGGCACCGGGGAGCTGTTTTTT. Translating gives CASSKKSEGAGTGELFF.

This clone was counted between two and nine times. The V gene is TRBV7-2, the J gene TRBJ2-2; a possible D gene is TRBD2 (6 bases). Trimming removed 6 bases from V and 4 bases from J, with 21 bases in between. There are 17 residues in the CDR3. Germline V gives CDR1 SGHTA, CDR2 FQGNSA. The CDR3 sequence: CASSSPPGGGSTGELFF. The CDR3 region has the DNA TGTGCCAGCAGTTCACCTCCCGGGGGTGGGAGCACCGGGGAGCTGTTTTTT.

The chain uses TRBV6-5 and TRBJ1-3; TRBD1 might be the D (5 bases). V lost 8 bases and J lost 2, with 13 bases in between. Germline V CDR1 and CDR2: MNHEY, SVGAGI. The CDR3 has 14 residues. CDR3 nucleotide sequence: TGTGCCAGCGGGGCGGGGTCTGCTGGAAACACCATATATTTT. It is translated as CASGAGSAGNTIYF.

This clone was seen more than once but under ten times. The V and J genes are TRBV6-5 and TRBJ1-2; TRBD1 matches 8 bases. Trimming at V came to 5 bases and at J to 4 bases, leaving 9 bases not matched to a gene. Germline V gives CDR1 MNHEY, CDR2 SVGAGI. The CDR3 extends over 15 amino acids. The CDR3 sequence is CASSTTRTGSYGYTF. In DNA form, the CDR3 reads TGTGCCAGCAGTACCACCCGGACAGGGTCCTATGGCTACACCTTC.

The chain carries TRBV18 and TRBJ1-4, with 8 bases lining up with TRBD1. From germline, CDR1 is KGHSH and CDR2 LQKENI. Trimming removed 2 bases from V and 14 bases from J; junction bases left unmatched: 13. The CDR3 has 15 residues. The CDR3 sequence is CASSPGGTGSVRLFF. CDR3 nucleotides: TGTGCCAGCTCACCAGGTGGGACAGGATCGGTAAGGCTGTTTTTT.

This chain connects TRBV6-5 to TRBJ2-1; TRBD2 agrees at 14 bases. Germline V gene data show CDR1 as MNHEY and CDR2 as SVGAGI. The junction had 7 bases not matched to a gene; V was cut back by 10 bases and J by 8 bases. This CDR3 contains 14 residues. CDR3 bases: TGTGCCACCACCAGACTAGCGGGGGGGGATGAGCAGTTCTTC. Amino acids: CATTRLAGGDEQFF.

The CDR3 DNA sequence: TGTGCCAGCAGCCTAACAGGGGGCCGGTCGCGTGGCTACACCTTC. It yields the protein CASSLTGGRSRGYTF. The chain links TRBV3-1 (or the pseudogene TRBV3-2) to TRBJ1-2; 9 positions agree with TRBD1. CDR1 is LGHDT and CDR2 is YNNKEL in the germline V gene (reference sequence). Trimming cost V 4 bases and J 7 bases; bases outside gene matches: 10. This CDR3 is built from 15 residues.

The chain combines TRBV27 with TRBJ2-7; 8 bases map to TRBD2. The length of the CDR3 is 14 residues. V shed 3 bases, J shed 4 bases, and the junction held 5 bases outside the gene matches. Germline CDR1 is MNHEY and CDR2 is SMNVEV (reference sequence). CDR3 sequence: CASSFFGGAYEQYF. The CDR3 DNA sequence: TGTGCCAGCAGTTTCTTCGGGGGGGCTTACGAGCAGTACTTC.